The 8 T cell receptor beta chains below were found in one sample sequenced in a study of PD-1 blockade in mismatch repair-deficient tumors. Sequencing was performed with immunoSEQ multiplex PCR; in TCRdb, only in-frame clones are kept and a portion is missing. The sample has around 40,000 clones, more than 75% seen once. The sequencing here drew on peripheral blood, taken 75 to 85 weeks after starting pembrolizumab. Receptor source: an adult with mismatch repair-deficient cancer.

The gene calls are TRBV27 and TRBJ2-5; TRBD2 aligns across 13 bases. CDR3 length: 14 amino acids. Germline-derived CDR1 and CDR2 are MNHEY and SMNVEV (reference sequence). V was pared by 8 bases and J by 3 bases, with 3 bases of the junction left unmatched. Here the CDR3 DNA reads TGTGCCAGCGGACTAGCGGGAGAAGAAGAGACCCAGTACTTC. Its protein is CASGLAGEEETQYF.

For this clone: Sequence at one end of the junction differs from germline and may be a read error. This chain connects TRBV7-2 to TRBJ1-1; D gene unclear. The CDR3 extends over 14 amino acids. Germline V gene data show CDR1 as SGHTA and CDR2 as FQGNSA. DNA of the CDR3: TGTGCCAGCAGCTTACCCAAATCGAACGCTGAAGCTTTCTTT. This translates into CASSLPKSNAEAFF.

DNA for the CDR3: TGTGCCAGCAGGCTCACTGGGACGGCCGACACTGAAGCTTTCTTT. This encodes CASRLTGTADTEAFF. The chain couples TRBV13 to TRBJ1-1; possible D gene TRBD1, 5 bases. The CDR3 length is 15 residues. Germline V gene sequence: CDR1 PRHDT, CDR2 FYEKMQ (reference sequence). The ends were cut back, 6 bases at V and 3 bases at J, with 17 bases in the middle. Variable domain in full (rest from reference TRBV13 and TRBJ1-1): AAGVIQSPRHLIKEKRETATLKCYPIPRHDTVYWYQQGPGQDPQFLISFYEKMQSDKGSIPDRFSAQQFSDYHSELNMSSLELGDSALYFCASRLTGTADTEAFFGQGTRLTVV.

This clone was counted only a few times. The chain recombines TRBV5-4 with TRBJ2-4; possibly TRBD1 or TRBD2 for D (6 bases each). Per germline, CDR1 SGHNT and CDR2 YYREEE (reference sequence). This CDR3 is built from 15 residues. Trimming took off 0 bases at V and 1 base at J, with 8 bases between the two ends. CDR3 coding DNA: TGTGCCAGCAGCTTGGCGGGGGCGGCCAAAAACATTCAGTACTTC. Translating it yields CASSLAGAAKNIQYF.

The chain uses TRBV13 and TRBJ2-1, with 8 bases identical to TRBD2. The junction had 11 bases not matched to a gene; V was cut back by 5 bases and J by 2 bases. The CDR3 has 17 amino acids. Per the germline V gene, CDR1 is PRHDT and CDR2 is FYEKMQ (reference sequence). The CDR3 nucleotides are TGTGCCAGCAGCCTAACGAAGCGGGAGAGTCCCTACAATGAGCAGTTCTTC. It encodes CASSLTKRESPYNEQFF.

The sample holds one count of this clone. This chain links TRBV4-2 with TRBJ2-7; 10 bases line up with TRBD2. V lost 0 bases and J lost 0; bases outside the gene matches: 8. CDR1 and CDR2 (germline): LGHNA, YNFKEQ. The CDR3 spans 18 residues. CDR3 coding DNA: TGTGCCAGCAGCCAAGATCCAGCGGGAGGGCCTAACTCCTACGAGCAGTACTTC. Its protein is CASSQDPAGGPNSYEQYF.

This chain joins TRBV11-2 and TRBJ1-5, with D maybe TRBD1 (5 bases). The CDR3 consists of 14 residues. With 1 base removed from V and 7 bases from J, the gap between germline ends came to 11 bases. Per germline, CDR1 SGHAT and CDR2 FQNNGV. Written as DNA, the CDR3 is TGTGCCAGCAGCTTAGGAGGAGGGGAACAGCCCCAGCATTTT. Translated: CASSLGGGEQPQHF.

This sequence joins TRBV7-9 and TRBJ1-2; TRBD1 agrees at 9 bases. Per the germline V gene, CDR1 is SEHNR and CDR2 is FQNEAQ (reference sequence). The CDR3 has 15 amino acids. V was clipped by 2 bases and J by 7 bases; unmatched bases: 8. The CDR3: CASSLYLETGGGYTF. The CDR3 DNA reads as TGTGCCAGCAGCTTATATCTAGAGACAGGGGGTGGCTACACCTTC.